A selection of T cell receptor beta chains follows, all from one sample in a study of identifying expanded T cells in peripheral blood. Sequenced by immunoSEQ multiplex PCR; TCRdb stores in-frame clones only, minus some. The sample holds around 56,000 clones, about four fifths seen once. The specimen sequenced was blood. Receptor source: a person aged 18 to 75 in good health. The conserved cysteine and the conserved F or W are not part of the CDR3 here. A D gene is named only where the DNA matches it firmly.

d_call v_call cdr3_aa
- TRBV7-2 ASSRDTVGELF
TRBD2 TRBV7-2 ASTKVGGGDTQY
- TRBV7-2 ASSPGAALVNEQF
- TRBV9 ASGPGLSYNEQF
- TRBV6-5 ASRKGQGNTIY
- TRBV5-5 ASSLLPTSGNTIY
- TRBV15 ATSNGQFLGYT
- TRBV4-1 ASSQGGEKLF
- TRBV6-6 ASSYPSREQY
TRBD1 TRBV5-1 ASSSRTGGSEAF
TRBD1 TRBV5-8 ASSTGQGDIYEQY
- TRBV5-1 ASREGRGNTIY
- TRBV19 ASSETGSRSETQY
TRBD2 TRBV2 ASSEGLAGGWF
- TRBV19 ASSIVGAISTDTQY
- TRBV4-2 ASSPTPGAGNQPQH
- TRBV19 ASSIRGTGELF
- TRBV28 ASSLWHPQNTEAF
- TRBV6-1 ASSELVSMGSGNTIY
- TRBV30 AWSAAPMGEKLF
- TRBV27 ASSSGNTIY
- TRBV7-6 ASSLYHMPGTVTIPYEQY
- TRBV7-9 ASKRGAADTQY
TRBD2 TRBV11-3 ASSSASGPYNEQF
- TRBV2 AVSPGTAYNEQF
- TRBV5-4 ASSTGGAGRPYEQY
TRBD1 TRBV6-6 ASSHPTGTGSEKLF
TRBD1 TRBV4-3 ASSPGTGNYEQY
TRBD1 TRBV18 ASSPTGVGEKLF
- TRBV2 ASSFSSYEQY
- TRBV4-3 ASSQDLRIATNYGYT
- TRBV7-2 ASSPESNYGYT